A single sample is the source of the 21 T cell receptor beta chains below, sequenced in a study of T cells in Graves' hyperthyroidism and ophthalmopathy. Regions amplified from RNA transcripts were the TCR beta CDR3 regions. First-round RT-PCR with HTBI primers amplified the TCR CDR3 region. TCRdb reanalysed the multiplex PCR reads using MiXCR and keeps one entry per CDR3 protein. The sample consists of fewer than 650,000 distinct CDR3 sequences, 12% to 15% of them appearing once. The specimen sequenced was blood. The source is a woman under 30 with Graves' ophthalmopathy.

This clonotype has a count of ten or more. The DNA of the CDR3 is TGCAGTGCGACGGGACAGGCGAACACCGGGGAGCTGTTTTTT. Translation gives CSATGQANTGELFF. The J gene is TRBJ2-2, the V gene TRBV20-1, with 8 bases lining up with TRBD1. With 6 bases clipped from V and 0 bases from J, the junction kept 3 bases outside the gene matches. CDR1 DFQATT and CDR2 SNEGSKA come from the germline V gene (reference sequence). The CDR3 loop spans 14 amino acids.

This clonotype was counted many times. The chain has TRBV6-2 or TRBV6-3 and TRBJ1-5; D possibly corresponds to TRBD1 (6 bases). The germline V gene has CDR1 MNHEY and CDR2 SVGEGT. Trimming left V 4 bases short and J 3 bases short, with 10 bases between. The CDR3 loop spans 14 amino acids. CDR3 amino acids: CASSWTASNQPQHF. For the CDR3, the DNA is TGTGCCAGCAGTTGGACAGCTTCCAATCAGCCCCAGCATTTT.

This clonotype was found many times. The rearrangement joins TRBV29-1 to TRBJ1-2; D is uncertain. Trimming pared 4 bases from V and 4 bases from J, leaving 7 bases between. Germline V gene data show CDR1 as SQVTM and CDR2 as ANQGSEA. The CDR3 runs 11 residues. The CDR3 DNA follows: TGCAGCGTTGGACAAGGCTATGGCTACACCTTC. Residues: CSVGQGYGYTF.

The chain employs TRBV20-1 and TRBJ2-7, with 7 bases matching TRBD2. The CDR3 contains 13 residues. V shed 8 bases and J 3 bases; nucleotides not matched to a gene: 10. CDR1 is DFQATT, CDR2 SNEGSKA, per germline (reference sequence). The CDR3 bases are TGCAGTCCAACCCCATCGGGGGGCTACGAGCAGTACTTC. Translated, it gives CSPTPSGGYEQYF.

This clonotype was observed a single time. Just one base apart from a much larger clone, this may be a read error. The V and J genes are TRBV5-4 and TRBJ2-5, with TRBD2 matching 8 bases. The germline V gene encodes CDR1 SGHNT and CDR2 YYREEE (reference sequence). The length of the CDR3 is 15 residues. This CDR3 reads CASTGGAGIQEIQYF. In DNA form, the CDR3 reads TGTGCCAGCACGGGAGGGGCGGGGATCCAAGAGATCCAGTACTTC.

The gene calls are TRBV28 and TRBJ2-1, with 12 positions matching TRBD1. The CDR3 sequence is 21 residues long. The ends lost 8 bases at V and 5 bases at J; junction bases unmatched: 25. CDR1 and CDR2 from the germline V gene are MDHEN and SYDVKM. CDR3 in amino acids: CASGPGTGGGFVRGLHNEQFF. In DNA, the CDR3 is TGTGCCAGCGGTCCCGGGACAGGGGGCGGGTTTGTGAGGGGTTTACACAATGAGCAGTTCTTC.

This clonotype occurred a few times. The rearrangement uses TRBV11-2 and TRBJ2-7; D is uncertain. V was clipped by 2 bases and J by 3 bases, with 8 bases between them. Germline V gene sequence: CDR1 SGHAT, CDR2 FQNNGV. The CDR3 extends over 13 amino acids. The CDR3 nucleotides read TGTGCCAGCAGCTTAAAGTACAGCTACGAGCAGTACTTC. Amino acids: CASSLKYSYEQYF.

The V call is TRBV19, the J call TRBJ2-2; 7 bases are a match to TRBD1. Germline CDR1 reads LNHDA; CDR2 reads SQIVND (reference sequence). Unmatched junction bases numbered 3, after V lost 4 bases and J lost 4 bases. The CDR3 is 14 residues long. DNA for the CDR3: TGTGCCAGTAGTAGCCCAGGGGGCACCGGGGAGCTGTTTTTT. It encodes CASSSPGGTGELFF.

This clonotype has a single count. The chain links TRBV18 to TRBJ2-1; D uncertain. This CDR3 has 15 residues. V lost 0 bases, J lost 0 bases, and 6 bases lay in between. CDR1 KGHSH and CDR2 LQKENI come from the germline V gene. The CDR3 nucleotides read TGTGCCAGCTCACCACCCCGCGGCTCCTACAATGAGCAGTTCTTC. Its translation is CASSPPRGSYNEQFF.

This clonotype was counted many times. The J gene is TRBJ1-1, the V gene TRBV27, with D uncertain. CDR3 length: 11 residues. Looked up from germline, CDR1 is MNHEY and CDR2 is SMNVEV (reference sequence). V lost 10 bases, J lost 6 bases, and 12 bases lay in between. The CDR3 reads CATGRTAEAFF. CDR3 sequence (DNA): TGTGCCACCGGGCGGACGGCTGAAGCTTTCTTT.

V gene TRBV30 combines with J gene TRBJ2-3; possibly TRBD2 for D (5 bases). Germline CDR1 and CDR2: GTSNPN and SVGIG (reference sequence). Trimming took 0 bases from V and 5 from J, leaving 9 bases between them. This CDR3 is built from 13 residues. Here the CDR3 DNA reads TGTGCCTGGAGTGTACGGGCGGGAGATACGCAGTATTTT. Amino acids: CAWSVRAGDTQYF.

This chain connects TRBV5-1 to TRBJ1-2; tentatively, D is TRBD1 (5 bases). The CDR3 has 17 residues. Germline V gives CDR1 SGHRS, CDR2 YFSETQ. Trimming cost V 4 bases and J 4 bases, with 23 bases left between them. As DNA, the CDR3 is TGCGCCAGCAGCGCCGGGGGAATAGTCGTATTTGGCTATGGCTACACCTTC. It is translated as CASSAGGIVVFGYGYTF.

This clonotype has just a few counts. The CDR3 bases are TGTGCCAGTAGTTTCGGGAGCGGAAACTATGGCTACACCTTC. This sequence encodes CASSFGSGNYGYTF. This sequence joins TRBV19 and TRBJ1-2; D ambiguous. V gave up 5 bases and J gave up 2 bases, with 12 bases separating them. The CDR3 length is 14 residues. The V gene's germline CDR1 is LNHDA and CDR2 SQIVND (reference sequence). Based on the CDR3 plus reference TRBV19 and TRBJ1-2, the full variable domain is DGGITQSPKYLFRKEGQNVTLSCEQNLNHDAMYWYRQDPGQGLRLIYYSQIVNDFQKGDIAEGYSVSREKKESFPLTVTSAQKNPTAFYLCASSFGSGNYGYTFGSGTRLTVV.

There are many counts of this clonotype. V is TRBV29-1 and J is TRBJ1-1; no definite D call. V lost 1 base and J 0 bases, leaving 3 bases between the germline ends. The CDR3 is 12 residues long. The germline gives CDR1 SQVTM, CDR2 ANQGSEA. The CDR3 DNA follows: TGCAGCGTTGAAGGGATGAACACTGAAGCTTTCTTT. Encoded protein: CSVEGMNTEAFF. The full variable domain, completed using reference TRBV29-1 and TRBJ1-1, is SAVISQKPSRDICQRGTSLTIQCQVDSQVTMMFWYRQQPGQSLTLIATANQGSEATYESGFVIDKFPISRPNLTFSTLTVSNMSPEDSSIYLCSVEGMNTEAFFGQGTRLTVV.

This clonotype appeared many times. V gene TRBV3-1 combines with J gene TRBJ2-2, with unresolved D. The CDR3 is 12 amino acids. Germline V gene sequence: CDR1 LGHDT, CDR2 YNNKEL (reference sequence). Trimming stripped 3 bases from V and 3 bases from J, with 2 bases between. In DNA form, the CDR3 reads TGTGCCAGCAGCCACTACACCGGGGAGCTGTTTTTT. Amino acid sequence: CASSHYTGELFF. The entire variable domain, with the rest obtained from reference TRBV3-1 and TRBJ2-2, is as follows: DTAVSQTPKYLVTQMGNDKSIKCEQNLGHDTMYWYKQDSKKFLKIMFSYNNKELIINETVPNRFSPKSPDKAHLNLHINSLELGDSAVYFCASSHYTGELFFGEGSRLTVL.

This clonotype has a count of ten or more. The V gene is TRBV12-3 or TRBV12-4, the J gene TRBJ2-7; D possibly corresponds to TRBD2 (5 bases). Trimming removed 5 bases from V and 3 bases from J, with 14 bases in between. The CDR3 is 14 residues long. The CDR3 DNA is TGTGCCAGCAGTCTCTCCCCCGGGAACTACGAGCAGTACTTC. Its translation is CASSLSPGNYEQYF.

This clonotype has at least ten counts. V is TRBV28 and J is TRBJ2-2, with 11 bases fitting TRBD1. J lost 4 bases, V lost 5 bases, and 12 bases had no gene match. CDR3 length: 18 residues. Germline CDR1 is MDHEN and CDR2 is SYDVKM. CDR3 DNA: TGTGCCAGCAGTCCAGCCGGGACAGGGGGAAGGGGCACCGGGGAGCTGTTTTTT. Its protein product is CASSPAGTGGRGTGELFF.

Points on this clonotype: A much larger clone lies a single base off, so this may be a read error. The rearrangement joins TRBV24-1 to TRBJ1-1; 7 bases are shared with TRBD1. V trimming: 5 bases; J trimming: 1 base; junction bases outside the gene matches: 3. In germline, CDR1 is KGHDR, CDR2 SFDVKD. The CDR3 contains 14 residues. CDR3 sequence (DNA): TGTGCCACCAGTGGGACAGGCGGGAACACTGAAGCTTTCTTT. Residues: CATSGTGGNTEAFF.

Concerning this clonotype itself: This could be a read error, since a much larger clone is one nucleotide away. This chain connects TRBV6-1 to TRBJ1-5, with 8 bases that match TRBD1. This CDR3 is built from 15 residues. CDR1 and CDR2 (germline): MNHNS, SASEGT. Losses at the gene ends were 4 bases for V and 1 base for J; bases not matched to a gene: 3. CDR3 DNA sequence: TGTGCCAGCAGTGGGACAGGGAACAGCAATCAGCCCCAGCATTTT. Its translation: CASSGTGNSNQPQHF.

This clonotype was recorded at least ten times. The chain has TRBV11-3 and TRBJ2-2, with 9 bases that match TRBD2. The CDR3 totals 18 residues. Looked up from germline, CDR1 is SGHNT and CDR2 is YENEEA. V lost 3 bases and J lost 0; bases outside the gene matches: 8. The CDR3 is CASSFWAGGDTNTGELFF. CDR3 DNA: TGTGCCAGCAGCTTCTGGGCGGGAGGGGATACGAACACCGGGGAGCTGTTTTTT.

There are many counts of this clonotype. The J gene is TRBJ2-1, the V gene TRBV4-1; the D gene is possibly TRBD2 (5 bases). The CDR3 contains 15 residues. Germline V lookup: CDR1 MGHRA, CDR2 YSYEKL. Trimming pared 2 bases from V and 0 bases from J, leaving 8 bases between. As DNA, the CDR3 is TGCGCCAGCAGCCAATTGCTAGCCTCCTACAATGAGCAGTTCTTC. The encoded protein is CASSQLLASYNEQFF.